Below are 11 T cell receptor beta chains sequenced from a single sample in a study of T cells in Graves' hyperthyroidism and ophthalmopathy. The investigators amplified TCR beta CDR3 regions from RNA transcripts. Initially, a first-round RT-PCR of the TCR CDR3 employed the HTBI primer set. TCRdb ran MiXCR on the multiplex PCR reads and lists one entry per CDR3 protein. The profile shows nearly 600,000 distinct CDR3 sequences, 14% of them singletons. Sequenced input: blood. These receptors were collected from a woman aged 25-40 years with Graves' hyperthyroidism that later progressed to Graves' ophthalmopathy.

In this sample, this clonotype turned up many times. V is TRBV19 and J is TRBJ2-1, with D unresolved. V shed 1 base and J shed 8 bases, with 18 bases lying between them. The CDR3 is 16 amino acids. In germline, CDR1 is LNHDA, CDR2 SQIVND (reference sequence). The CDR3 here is CASSIVGGYPGYEQFF. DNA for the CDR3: TGTGCCAGTAGTATAGTGGGTGGTTACCCGGGTTATGAGCAGTTCTTC.

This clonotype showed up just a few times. The chain's CDR3 is CASSQWGQGGYEQYF. The CDR3 DNA follows: TGCGCCAGCAGCCAATGGGGACAGGGTGGCTACGAGCAGTACTTC. The chain is built from TRBV4-1 and TRBJ2-7; 9 bases match TRBD1. Trimming took 2 bases from V and 3 from J; bases not matched to a gene: 5. From germline, CDR1 is MGHRA and CDR2 YSYEKL. The CDR3 is 15 residues long.

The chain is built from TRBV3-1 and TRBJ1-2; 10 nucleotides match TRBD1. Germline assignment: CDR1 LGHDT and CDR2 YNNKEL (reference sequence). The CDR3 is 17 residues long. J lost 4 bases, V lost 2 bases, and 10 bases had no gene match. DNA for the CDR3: TGTGCCAGCAGCCAAACCGGGACAGGGGTACGGGGCTATGGCTACACCTTC. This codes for CASSQTGTGVRGYGYTF.

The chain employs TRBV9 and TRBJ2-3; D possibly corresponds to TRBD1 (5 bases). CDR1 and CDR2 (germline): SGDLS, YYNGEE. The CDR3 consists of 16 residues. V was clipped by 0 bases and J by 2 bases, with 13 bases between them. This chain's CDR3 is CASSVATESYTDTQYF. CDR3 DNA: TGTGCCAGCAGCGTAGCGACAGAGAGTTACACAGATACGCAGTATTTT.

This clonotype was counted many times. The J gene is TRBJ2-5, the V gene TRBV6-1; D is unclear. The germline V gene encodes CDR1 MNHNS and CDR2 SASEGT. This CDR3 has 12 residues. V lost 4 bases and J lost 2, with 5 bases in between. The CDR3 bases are TGTGCCAGCAGTGCCTCACAAGAGACCCAGTACTTC. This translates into CASSASQETQYF.

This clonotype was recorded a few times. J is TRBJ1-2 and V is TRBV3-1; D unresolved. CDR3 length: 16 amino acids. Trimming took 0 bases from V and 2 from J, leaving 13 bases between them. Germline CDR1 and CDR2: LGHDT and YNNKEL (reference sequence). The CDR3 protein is CASSQDLSGGNYGYTF. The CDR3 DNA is TGTGCCAGCAGCCAAGATCTTTCGGGAGGGAACTATGGCTACACCTTC. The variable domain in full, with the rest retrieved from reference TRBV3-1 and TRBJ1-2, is DTAVSQTPKYLVTQMGNDKSIKCEQNLGHDTMYWYKQDSKKFLKIMFSYNNKELIINETVPNRFSPKSPDKAHLNLHINSLELGDSAVYFCASSQDLSGGNYGYTFGSGTRLTVV.

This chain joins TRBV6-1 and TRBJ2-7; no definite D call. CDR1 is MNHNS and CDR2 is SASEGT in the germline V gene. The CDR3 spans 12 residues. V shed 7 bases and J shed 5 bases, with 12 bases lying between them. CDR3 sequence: CASTPLEDEQYF. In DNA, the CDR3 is TGTGCCAGCACTCCACTCGAGGACGAGCAGTACTTC.

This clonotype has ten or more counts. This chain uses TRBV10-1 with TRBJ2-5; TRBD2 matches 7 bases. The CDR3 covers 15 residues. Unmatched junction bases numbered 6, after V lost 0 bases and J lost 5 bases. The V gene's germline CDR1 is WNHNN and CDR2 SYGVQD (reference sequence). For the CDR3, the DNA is TGCGCCAGCAGTGAGTCGGCTAGCGGATTGGAGACCCAGTACTTC. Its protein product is CASSESASGLETQYF.

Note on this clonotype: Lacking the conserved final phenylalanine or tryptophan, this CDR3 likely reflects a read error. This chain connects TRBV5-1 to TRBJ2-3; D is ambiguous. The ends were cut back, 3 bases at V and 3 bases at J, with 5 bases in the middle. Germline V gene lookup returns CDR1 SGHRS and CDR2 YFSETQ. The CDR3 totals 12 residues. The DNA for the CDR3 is TGCGCCAGCAGCTCTTCTACAGATACGCAGTATTTA. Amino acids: CASSSSTDTQYL.

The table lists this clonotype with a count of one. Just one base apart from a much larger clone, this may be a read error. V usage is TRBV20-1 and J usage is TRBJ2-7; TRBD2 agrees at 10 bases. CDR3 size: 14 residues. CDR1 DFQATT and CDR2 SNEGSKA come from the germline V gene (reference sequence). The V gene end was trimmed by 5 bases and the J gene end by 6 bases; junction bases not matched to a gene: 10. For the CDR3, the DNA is TGCAGTGCTCTCTCGCCTAGCGGGAGCCCCGAGCAGTACGTC. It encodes CSALSPSGSPEQYV.

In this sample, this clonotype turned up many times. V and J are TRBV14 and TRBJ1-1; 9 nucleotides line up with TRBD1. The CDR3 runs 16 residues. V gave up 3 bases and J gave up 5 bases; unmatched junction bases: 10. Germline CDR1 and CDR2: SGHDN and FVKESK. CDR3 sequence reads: CASSQRTGAGGTEAFF. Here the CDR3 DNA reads TGTGCCAGCAGCCAGAGGACAGGGGCCGGAGGGACTGAAGCTTTCTTT.